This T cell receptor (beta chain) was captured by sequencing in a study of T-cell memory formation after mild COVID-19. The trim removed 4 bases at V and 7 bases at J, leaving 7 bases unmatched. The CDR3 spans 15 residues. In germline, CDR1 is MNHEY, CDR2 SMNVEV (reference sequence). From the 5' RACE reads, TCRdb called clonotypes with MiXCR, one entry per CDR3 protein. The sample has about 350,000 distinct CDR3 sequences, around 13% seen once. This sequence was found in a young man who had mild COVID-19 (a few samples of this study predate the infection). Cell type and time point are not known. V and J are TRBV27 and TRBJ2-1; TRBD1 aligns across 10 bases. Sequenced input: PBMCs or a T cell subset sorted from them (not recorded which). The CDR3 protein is CASSSYGTGDNEQFF. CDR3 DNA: TGTGCCAGCAGTTCCTACGGGACAGGGGATAATGAGCAGTTCTTC.